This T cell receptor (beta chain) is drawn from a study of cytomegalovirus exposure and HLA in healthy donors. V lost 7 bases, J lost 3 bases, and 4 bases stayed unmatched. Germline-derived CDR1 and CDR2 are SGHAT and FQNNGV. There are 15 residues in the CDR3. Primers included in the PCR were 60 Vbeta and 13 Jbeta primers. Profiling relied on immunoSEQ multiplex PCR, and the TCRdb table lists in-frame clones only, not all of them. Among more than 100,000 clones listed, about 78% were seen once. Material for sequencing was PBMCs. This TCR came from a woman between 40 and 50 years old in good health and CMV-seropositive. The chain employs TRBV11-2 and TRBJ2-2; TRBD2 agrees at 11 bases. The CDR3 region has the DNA TGTGCCAGCACGGGGACTAGCGGACACACCGGGGAGCTGTTTTTT. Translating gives CASTGTSGHTGELFF.